These 21 T cell receptor beta chains came from one sample sequenced in a study of blood T cells in healthy people across ages. Using a J-beta primer mix together with a sample-barcoded 5' primer, a second PCR was run for roughly 6 to 12 cycles. A single record per CDR3 protein comes from TCRdb applying MiXCR to the 5' RACE reads. This table holds approximately 2,000,000 distinct CDR3 sequences, 35% to 50% found once. The specimen sequenced was blood. The origin of the receptors is a human donor in good health.

The chain joins TRBV9 to TRBJ2-7; TRBD1 agrees at 8 bases. The V segment lost 0 bases and the J segment 1 base; nucleotides outside the gene matches: 6. Germline V gives CDR1 SGDLS, CDR2 YYNGEE. This CDR3 comprises 16 residues. The CDR3 DNA reads as TGTGCCAGCAGCGTAGGAATTCAGGGGGCTTCCTACGAGCAGTACTTC. Translated, it gives CASSVGIQGASYEQYF.

This CDR3 is CASSHEVGVAEAFF. CDR3 DNA sequence: TGTGCCAGCAGCCATGAGGTGGGAGTCGCTGAAGCTTTCTTT. V is TRBV3-1 and J is TRBJ1-1; D ambiguous. Germline values: CDR1 LGHDT, CDR2 YNNKEL (reference sequence). The V gene lost 3 bases and the J gene lost 6 bases, with 14 bases spanning the gap. The CDR3 loop spans 14 amino acids.

The rearrangement links TRBV7-2 to TRBJ1-2, with 8 bases that match TRBD1. This CDR3 is built from 18 residues. V lost 1 base and J lost 2; bases outside the gene matches: 12. CDR1 is SGHTA, CDR2 FQGNSA, per germline. CDR3 bases: TGTGCCAGCAGCTTAGTTTCCGTCGGGGACAGGAAGAACTATGGCTACACCTTC. This gives the protein CASSLVSVGDRKNYGYTF.

This chain joins TRBV5-1 and TRBJ1-1, with 8 bases matching TRBD1. Germline lookup yields CDR1 SGHRS and CDR2 YFSETQ. The CDR3 is 15 residues long. V was pared by 4 bases and J by 0 bases, with 5 bases of the junction left unmatched. CDR3 sequence (DNA): TGCGCCAGCAGCCCACACAGGGGGATGAACACTGAAGCTTTCTTT. Translating it yields CASSPHRGMNTEAFF.

This clonotype has only a few counts. The chain joins TRBV6-5 to TRBJ1-6; D perhaps matches TRBD1 (6 bases). The CDR3 runs 15 residues. The germline CDR1 and CDR2 sequences are MNHEY and SVGAGI. V was shortened by 6 bases and J by 6 bases, with 15 bases between the two germline ends. The CDR3 coding sequence is TGTGCCAGCAGCCAACAGGGAAGGGGTAATTCACCCCTCCACTTT. Protein: CASSQQGRGNSPLHF.

This clonotype has more than one count but fewer than ten. The chain combines TRBV4-1 with TRBJ2-5; 10 bases fit TRBD1. Germline loops: CDR1 MGHRA, CDR2 YSYEKL. The CDR3 sequence is 16 residues long. V shed 3 bases and J 6 bases; nucleotides not matched to a gene: 10. The CDR3 DNA reads as TGCGCCAGCAGCCAGGGGGGACAGGGGCTTCGGCAGACCCAGTACTTC. As protein: CASSQGGQGLRQTQYF.

The V gene is TRBV6-6, the J gene TRBJ1-2; 8 bases are shared with TRBD1. Germline trimming cut 6 bases from V and 1 base from J; bases unmatched to any gene: 10. The CDR3 sequence is 16 residues long. Germline CDR1 is MNHNY and CDR2 is SVGAGI (reference sequence). CDR3: CASSLRTGSYNYGYTF. CDR3 DNA: TGTGCCAGCAGCTTAAGGACAGGGTCCTATAACTATGGCTACACCTTC.

This clonotype was seen more than once but under ten times. This chain joins TRBV6-6 and TRBJ1-2; D might be TRBD1 (6 bases). The CDR3 length is 17 residues. V lost 4 bases and J 2 bases, leaving 20 bases between the germline ends. Germline V gene data show CDR1 as MNHNY and CDR2 as SVGAGI (reference sequence). The CDR3 sequence is CASSSGAQQGRNYGYTF. The CDR3 bases are TGTGCCAGCAGTTCTGGGGCTCAGCAGGGGCGAAACTATGGCTACACCTTC.

The rearrangement uses TRBV5-1 and TRBJ2-3, with no clear D. Germline-derived CDR1 and CDR2 are SGHRS and YFSETQ. This CDR3 is 14 amino acids long. Between the trimmed V and J ends, which lost 4 bases and 2 bases, there was a span of 11 bases. The CDR3 DNA reads as TGCGCCAGCAGCCCAAGGCGGTTCACAGATACGCAGTATTTT. It encodes CASSPRRFTDTQYF.

V gene TRBV9 combines with J gene TRBJ1-5; D is perhaps TRBD1 (6 bases). The CDR3 sequence is 14 residues long. The V and J ends lost 4 bases and 7 bases respectively, with 15 bases between them. CDR1 is SGDLS, CDR2 YYNGEE, per germline. The CDR3 DNA reads as TGTGCCAGCAGCTTATTTGGGGGCGGCCAGCCCCAGCATTTT. It specifies CASSLFGGGQPQHF.

The gene calls are TRBV12-5 and TRBJ2-5; D might be TRBD2 (5 bases). Trimming shortened V by 7 bases and J by 0 bases, and 9 bases separated the two germline ends. The CDR3 is 13 amino acids. Germline V gives CDR1 LGHNT, CDR2 FRNRAP. CDR3 loop: CASASGNQETQYF. CDR3 nucleotide sequence: TGTGCTAGTGCTTCCGGGAACCAAGAGACCCAGTACTTC.

This clonotype was recorded a few times. The V call is TRBV28, the J call TRBJ2-4; the D gene is possibly TRBD2 (6 bases). The CDR3 spans 14 residues. Germline V gene lookup returns CDR1 MDHEN and CDR2 SYDVKM. V gave up 10 bases and J gave up 1 base, with 14 bases separating them. In nucleotides, the CDR3 is TGTGCCACCATGATTGGGGGGGCCAAAAACATTCAGTACTTC. Amino acids: CATMIGGAKNIQYF.

The J gene is TRBJ2-7, the V gene TRBV5-1, with 9 bases fitting TRBD1. CDR1 and CDR2 from the germline V gene are SGHRS and YFSETQ. After removal of 4 bases from V and 3 bases from J, the junction contained 8 bases not matched to a gene. The CDR3 is 15 residues long. DNA for the CDR3: TGCGCCAGCAGCGCTCCGGGACAGGGATACTACGAGCAGTACTTC. It codes for CASSAPGQGYYEQYF.

The chain joins TRBV12-3 or TRBV12-4 to TRBJ1-1, with 7 bases aligning to TRBD1. Germline trimming cut 7 bases from V and 4 bases from J; bases unmatched to any gene: 9. This CDR3 is built from 14 residues. CDR3 bases: TGTGCCAGCACCCGGAGAGCAGGGGGCACTGAAGCTTTCTTT. Protein sequence: CASTRRAGGTEAFF.

This clonotype was seen more than once but under ten times. CDR3 bases: TGTGCCAGCAGCTACGACAGGTCAGATTACAATGAGCAGTTCTTC. This translates into CASSYDRSDYNEQFF. V usage is TRBV28 and J usage is TRBJ2-1; possibly TRBD1 for D (6 bases). In germline, CDR1 is MDHEN, CDR2 SYDVKM. The CDR3 totals 15 residues. The V end was cut by 6 bases, the J end by 4 bases, with 16 bases between.

The sample holds a few counts of this clonotype. The rearrangement joins TRBV5-1 to TRBJ2-1; TRBD1 agrees at 10 bases. The CDR3 is 15 amino acids. V lost 3 bases, J lost 5 bases, and 5 bases stayed unmatched. Germline values: CDR1 SGHRS, CDR2 YFSETQ. CDR3 sequence reads: CASSSPGTGDNEQFF. The CDR3 region has the DNA TGCGCCAGCAGCTCCCCCGGGACAGGGGACAATGAGCAGTTCTTC.

This clonotype was picked up a small number of times. CDR3 sequence reads: CASSPGLSTNEKLFF. CDR3 sequence (DNA): TGTGCCAGCAGCCCCGGGCTATCAACTAATGAAAAACTGTTTTTT. This chain connects TRBV6-5 to TRBJ1-4; D is uncertain. The CDR3 covers 15 residues. Germline-derived CDR1 and CDR2 are MNHEY and SVGAGI. The V and J ends lost 6 bases and 0 bases respectively, with 11 bases between them.

Only a few counts were recorded for this clonotype. The rearrangement links TRBV20-1 to TRBJ1-5; TRBD1 is a possible D gene (6 bases). V lost 0 bases, J lost 5 bases, and 23 bases lay in between. This CDR3 comprises 18 residues. From germline, CDR1 is DFQATT and CDR2 SNEGSKA (reference sequence). The CDR3 sequence is CSARDRKPGHRPYQPQHF. As DNA, the CDR3 is TGCAGTGCTAGAGATAGGAAGCCGGGACACAGACCTTATCAGCCCCAGCATTTT.

The chain combines TRBV7-2 with TRBJ1-1, with a possible D match to TRBD1 (5 bases). The CDR3 has 18 residues. Germline V gene data show CDR1 as SGHTA and CDR2 as FQGNSA. V shed 2 bases and J shed 1 base, with 20 bases lying between them. The CDR3 sequence: CASSLSRGRAGRNTEAFF. The CDR3 DNA is TGTGCCAGCAGCTTATCCCGTGGGAGGGCAGGGCGGAACACTGAAGCTTTCTTT.

CDR3 sequence reads: CASSGQLGRDEQYF. The CDR3 DNA reads as TGCGCCAGCAGCGGACAACTGGGACGGGACGAGCAGTACTTC. The V call is TRBV5-1, the J call TRBJ2-7; D may match TRBD1 or TRBD2 (5 bases each). V gave up 4 bases and J gave up 5 bases, with 16 bases separating them. The germline CDR1 and CDR2 sequences are SGHRS and YFSETQ. CDR3 length: 14 residues.

This chain uses TRBV20-1 with TRBJ1-4; D is unclear. The CDR3 contains 14 residues. V was shortened by 3 bases and J by 6 bases, with 14 bases between the two germline ends. Germline CDR1 DFQATT, CDR2 SNEGSKA (reference sequence). The DNA for the CDR3 is TGCAGTGCTAGGATTTCTGGGAAGGATGAAAAACTGTTTTTT. This sequence encodes CSARISGKDEKLFF.